The table lists the clone carrying this T cell receptor (beta chain) with a few counts. Antigen: not known. This record comes from a study of T cell repertoires in cytomegalovirus infection. In TCRdb, the reads were re-called with MiXCR into one record per CDR3 protein. Found here are around 500,000 distinct CDR3 sequences, about 44% of them singletons; the top ten hold about 41%. The receptor was derived from a human donor in good health (CMV status not recorded). Some clones in this sample may be carry-over from other donors' samples. Sample: cultured PBMCs, taken from culture after CMV antigen stimulation.

This CDR3 is CASSQDPGDEQYF. In nucleotides, the CDR3 is TGCGCCAGCAGCCAAGATCCCGGTGACGAGCAGTACTTC. The V and J genes are TRBV4-1 and TRBJ2-7; D is unresolved. The germline CDR1 and CDR2 sequences are MGHRA and YSYEKL. The CDR3 runs 13 residues. V was clipped by 0 bases and J by 5 bases, with 8 bases between them.